What follows describes a single T cell receptor (beta chain). The antigen is unknown. Deletions cut 9 bases from V and 2 bases from J, with 11 bases between. Germline V gene lookup returns CDR1 MNHEY and CDR2 SVGAGI. This CDR3 comprises 13 residues. The sample is drawn from a study of T cell responses to AZD1222 COVID-19 vaccine. Study findings and constraints: Two AZD1222 administrations were followed by greater Spike-specific TCR breadth and depth. There were vaccine-associated CD4 TCRs across spike, dominant at 160-218 and 743-854. The donor group comprised mostly white British people and more females; the analysis possibly underestimated clonal diversity.

Only in-frame clones appear in the TCRdb table, and some are missing; sequencing was by immunoSEQ multiplex PCR. The table includes some 70,000 clones, under 90% detected once. Sample: peripheral blood, taken 28 days after the second AZD1222 dose. The source is an adult who received the AZD1222 COVID-19 vaccine. J is TRBJ2-1 and V is TRBV6-5; D is unclear. The DNA of the CDR3 is TGTGCCAGTGACTTTTCACCCTACAATGAGCAGTTCTTC. Amino acid sequence: CASDFSPYNEQFF.